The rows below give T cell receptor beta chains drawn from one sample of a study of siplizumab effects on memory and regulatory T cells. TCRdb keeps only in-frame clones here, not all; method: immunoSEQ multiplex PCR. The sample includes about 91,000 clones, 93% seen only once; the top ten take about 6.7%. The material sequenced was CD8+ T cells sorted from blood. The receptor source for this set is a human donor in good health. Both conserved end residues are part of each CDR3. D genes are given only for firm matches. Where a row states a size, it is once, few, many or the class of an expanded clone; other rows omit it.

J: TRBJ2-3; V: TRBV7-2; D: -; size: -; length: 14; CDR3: CASSPGATGDTQYF; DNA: TGTGCCAGCAGCCCCGGCGCCACTGGAGATACGCAGTATTTT
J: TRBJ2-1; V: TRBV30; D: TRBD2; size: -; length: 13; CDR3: CAWTSGGNNEQFF; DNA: TGTGCCTGGACTAGCGGGGGAAACAATGAGCAGTTCTTC
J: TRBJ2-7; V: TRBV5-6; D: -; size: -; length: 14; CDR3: CASSLRDMPYEQYF; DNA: TGTGCCAGCAGCTTGAGGGACATGCCTTACGAGCAGTACTTC
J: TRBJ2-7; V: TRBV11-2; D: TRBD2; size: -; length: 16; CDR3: CASSAGLAGATYEQYF; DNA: TGTGCCAGCAGCGCGGGACTAGCGGGAGCGACCTACGAGCAGTACTTC
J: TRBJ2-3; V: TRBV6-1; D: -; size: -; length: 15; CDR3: CASSEAGLKLDTQYF; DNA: TGTGCCAGCAGTGAAGCCGGTCTTAAGTTAGATACGCAGTATTTT
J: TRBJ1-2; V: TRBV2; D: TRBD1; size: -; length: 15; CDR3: CASRPGQGFNYGYTF; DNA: TGTGCCAGCAGACCGGGACAGGGATTTAACTATGGCTACACCTTC
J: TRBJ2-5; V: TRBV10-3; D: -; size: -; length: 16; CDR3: CAISDLTSSSAETQYF; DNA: TGTGCCATCAGTGACCTAACGTCTAGCTCCGCGGAGACCCAGTACTTC
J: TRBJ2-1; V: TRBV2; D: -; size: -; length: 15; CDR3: CASSTDREGNNEQFF; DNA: TGTGCCAGCAGTACGGACAGGGAGGGCAACAATGAGCAGTTCTTC
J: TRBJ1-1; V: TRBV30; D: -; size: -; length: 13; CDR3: CAWSDQNYPEAFF; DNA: TGTGCCTGGAGCGATCAAAACTACCCTGAAGCTTTCTTT
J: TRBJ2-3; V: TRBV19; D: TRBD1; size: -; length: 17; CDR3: CASSIRAGQGITDTQYF; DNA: TGTGCCAGTAGTATAAGGGCGGGACAGGGAATCACAGATACGCAGTATTTT
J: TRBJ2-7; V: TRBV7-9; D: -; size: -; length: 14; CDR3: CASSPPGVTYEQYF; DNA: TGTGCCAGCAGCCCGCCGGGGGTAACCTACGAGCAGTACTTC
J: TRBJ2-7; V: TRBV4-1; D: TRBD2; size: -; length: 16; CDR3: CASSQDWLAASYEQYF; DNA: TGCGCCAGCAGCCAAGATTGGCTAGCGGCTTCCTACGAGCAGTACTTC
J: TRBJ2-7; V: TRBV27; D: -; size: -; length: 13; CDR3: CASSLGGLGEQYF; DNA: TGTGCCAGCAGTTTGGGGGGGCTGGGGGAGCAGTACTTC
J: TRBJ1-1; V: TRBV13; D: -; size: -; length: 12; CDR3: CASSPSGGEAFF; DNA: TGTGCCAGCAGCCCGAGCGGGGGTGAAGCTTTCTTT
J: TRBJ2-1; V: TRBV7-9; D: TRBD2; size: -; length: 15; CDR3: CASSASGFLYNEQFF; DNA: TGTGCCAGCAGCGCTAGCGGATTCCTCTACAATGAGCAGTTCTTC
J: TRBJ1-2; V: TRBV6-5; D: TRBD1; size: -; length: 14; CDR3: CASSYSGDSYGYTF; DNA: TGTGCCAGCAGTTACTCGGGGGACAGCTATGGCTACACCTTC
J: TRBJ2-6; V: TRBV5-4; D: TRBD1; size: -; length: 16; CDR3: CASSPGTASGANVLTF; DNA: TGTGCCAGCAGCCCCGGGACAGCCTCTGGGGCCAACGTCCTGACTTTC
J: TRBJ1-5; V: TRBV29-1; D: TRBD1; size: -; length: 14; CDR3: CSVGDRGGNQPQHF; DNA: TGCAGCGTTGGGGACAGGGGAGGCAATCAGCCCCAGCATTTT
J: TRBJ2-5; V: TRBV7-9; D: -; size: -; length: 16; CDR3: CASSPDLVSIEETQYF; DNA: TGTGCCAGCAGCCCCGACCTCGTCTCGATCGAAGAGACCCAGTACTTC
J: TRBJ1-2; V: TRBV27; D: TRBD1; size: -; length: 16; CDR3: CASSLSPTGGGYGYTF; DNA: TGTGCCAGCAGTTTATCGCCAACAGGGGGTGGCTATGGCTACACCTTC
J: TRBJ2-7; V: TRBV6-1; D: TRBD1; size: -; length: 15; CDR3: CASSEARQGAHEQYF; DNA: TGTGCCAGCAGTGAAGCCAGACAGGGGGCACACGAGCAGTACTTC
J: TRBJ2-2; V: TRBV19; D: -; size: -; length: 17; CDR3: CASSTEAMDRNTGELFF; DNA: TGTGCCAGTAGTACAGAGGCGATGGACAGAAACACCGGGGAGCTGTTTTTT
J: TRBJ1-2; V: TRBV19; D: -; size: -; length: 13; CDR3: CASRDGADYGYTF; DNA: TGTGCCAGTAGAGATGGGGCCGACTATGGCTACACCTTC
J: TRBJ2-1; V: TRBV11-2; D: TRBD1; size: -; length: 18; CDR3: CASTPGQGWGRGMNEQFF; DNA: TGTGCCAGCACCCCGGGACAGGGTTGGGGGAGGGGGATGAATGAGCAGTTCTTC
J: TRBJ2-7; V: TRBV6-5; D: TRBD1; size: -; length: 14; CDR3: CASRRDRGISEQYF; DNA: TGTGCCAGCAGGAGGGACAGGGGAATCTCCGAGCAGTACTTC
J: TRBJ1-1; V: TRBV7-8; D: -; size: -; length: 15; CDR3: CASSVDASGYTEAFF; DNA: TGTGCCAGCAGCGTGGACGCCAGCGGGTACACTGAAGCTTTCTTT
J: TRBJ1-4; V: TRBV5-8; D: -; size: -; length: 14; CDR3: CASSRLWRNEKLFF; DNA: TGTGCCAGCAGCCGACTGTGGCGGAATGAAAAACTGTTTTTT
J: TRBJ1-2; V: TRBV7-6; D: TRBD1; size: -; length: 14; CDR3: CASSQGTGIGGYTF; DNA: TGTGCCAGCAGCCAAGGGACAGGGATAGGAGGCTACACCTTC
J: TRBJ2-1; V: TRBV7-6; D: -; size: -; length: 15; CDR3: CASSSEGGTWNEQFF; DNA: TGTGCCAGCAGCTCTGAGGGGGGAACTTGGAATGAGCAGTTCTTC
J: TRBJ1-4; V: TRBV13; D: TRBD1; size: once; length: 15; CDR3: CASSSRQGGHEKLFF; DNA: TGTGCCAGCAGCTCGAGACAGGGGGGGCATGAAAAACTGTTTTTT
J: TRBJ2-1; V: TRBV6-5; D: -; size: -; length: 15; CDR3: CASSPRAGLNNEQFF; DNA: TGTGCCAGCAGCCCCAGGGCAGGTCTTAACAATGAGCAGTTCTTC
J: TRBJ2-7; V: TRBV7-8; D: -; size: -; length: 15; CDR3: CASSLAAGRSYEQYF; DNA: TGTGCCAGCAGCTTAGCGGCGGGACGATCCTACGAGCAGTACTTC
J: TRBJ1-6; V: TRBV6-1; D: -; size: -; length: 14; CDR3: CASNPGPYNSPLHF; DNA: TGTGCCAGTAACCCGGGCCCCTATAATTCACCCCTCCACTTT
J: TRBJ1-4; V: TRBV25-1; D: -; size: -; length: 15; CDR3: CASRGGGRDVEKLFF; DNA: TGTGCCAGCAGGGGAGGTGGCAGGGACGTTGAAAAACTGTTTTTT
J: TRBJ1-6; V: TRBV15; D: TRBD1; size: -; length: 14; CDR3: CAAGQAYPDSPLHF; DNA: TGTGCCGCAGGACAGGCCTACCCCGATTCACCCCTCCACTTT
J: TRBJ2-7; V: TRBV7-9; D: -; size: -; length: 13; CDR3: CASSPWQTYEQYF; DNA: TGTGCCAGCAGCCCCTGGCAGACCTACGAGCAGTACTTC
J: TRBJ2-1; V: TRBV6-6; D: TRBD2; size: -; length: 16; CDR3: CASSYSIAGAHNEQFF; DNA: TGTGCCAGCAGTTACTCGATAGCGGGGGCCCACAATGAGCAGTTCTTC